This TCR beta chain stems from a study of shared clonotypes between healthy human individuals. The germline CDR1 and CDR2 sequences are LNHNV and YYDKDF (reference sequence). Trimming took 0 bases from V and 4 from J, leaving 9 bases between them. The CDR3 is 15 amino acids. Sorted-subset replicate PCRs used around 200 ng DNA, tens of thousands of T cell genomes. TCRdb's table, derived via immunoSEQ multiplex PCR, lists solely in-frame clones and lacks some. The table shows approximately 1.9 million clones, with approximately 92% occurring only once. Naive CD8 cells lacked CD45RO, underwent positive selection for CCR7 and left out terminally differentiated effector memory CD45RA+ cells. Donation came from healthy HIV-negative adults that had no recent acute infections or vaccinations. Findings and limits, study-wide: The sole specimen, blood, was sampled, and tissue repertoires likely differ. Larger richness was generally estimated for naive than memory subsets.

To note about this clone: The antigen is unknown.

Sequenced input: naive CD8+ T cells from PBMCs. This receptor was obtained from a man younger than 30 in good health. Some clones in this sample may be carry-over from other donors' samples. The genes are TRBV15 and TRBJ2-2; unclear D gene. The CDR3 reads CATSRDLESTGELFF. CDR3 in DNA: TGTGCCACCAGCAGAGATTTGGAGAGCACCGGGGAGCTGTTTTTT.